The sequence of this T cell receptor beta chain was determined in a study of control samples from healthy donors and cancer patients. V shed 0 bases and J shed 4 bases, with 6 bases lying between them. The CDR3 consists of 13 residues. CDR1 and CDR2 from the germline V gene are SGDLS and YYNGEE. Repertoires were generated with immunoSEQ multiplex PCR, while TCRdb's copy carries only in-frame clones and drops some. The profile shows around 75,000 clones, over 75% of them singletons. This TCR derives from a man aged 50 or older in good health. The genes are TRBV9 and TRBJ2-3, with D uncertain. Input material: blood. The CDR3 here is CASSVEIADTQYF. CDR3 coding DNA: TGTGCCAGCAGCGTAGAGATCGCAGATACGCAGTATTTT.